This TCR beta chain was captured by sequencing in a study of shared clonotypes between healthy human individuals. The wider study: Three plates were used per donor for CD4 naive, three for CD4 memory, two for CD8 naive and one for CD8 memory. General study findings and limits: Generation probabilities of non-shared clonotypes were lower (relative to those shared by all four donors). Of the naive CD4 clonotypes, approximately 5% were shared across several donors.

The CDR3 loop spans 14 amino acids. Per germline, CDR1 MNHEY and CDR2 SMNVEV (reference sequence). Trimming pared 1 base from V and 3 bases from J, leaving 9 bases between. A note on this clone: The antigen is undetermined.

The method was immunoSEQ multiplex PCR; TCRdb's version includes in-frame clones alone and lacks a portion of them. The sample lists roughly 1,000,000 clones, about four fifths occurring once. The sequenced sample consisted of memory CD4+ T cells from PBMCs. Subset of the sample: CD45RA-negative fraction. The chain couples TRBV27 to TRBJ1-1; tentatively, D is TRBD1 (5 bases). This sequence originates from a young man in good health. Some clones in this sample may be carry-over from other donors' samples. The CDR3 protein is CASSLYRSHTEAFF. CDR3 DNA sequence: TGTGCCAGCAGTTTATACAGGTCCCACACTGAAGCTTTCTTT.